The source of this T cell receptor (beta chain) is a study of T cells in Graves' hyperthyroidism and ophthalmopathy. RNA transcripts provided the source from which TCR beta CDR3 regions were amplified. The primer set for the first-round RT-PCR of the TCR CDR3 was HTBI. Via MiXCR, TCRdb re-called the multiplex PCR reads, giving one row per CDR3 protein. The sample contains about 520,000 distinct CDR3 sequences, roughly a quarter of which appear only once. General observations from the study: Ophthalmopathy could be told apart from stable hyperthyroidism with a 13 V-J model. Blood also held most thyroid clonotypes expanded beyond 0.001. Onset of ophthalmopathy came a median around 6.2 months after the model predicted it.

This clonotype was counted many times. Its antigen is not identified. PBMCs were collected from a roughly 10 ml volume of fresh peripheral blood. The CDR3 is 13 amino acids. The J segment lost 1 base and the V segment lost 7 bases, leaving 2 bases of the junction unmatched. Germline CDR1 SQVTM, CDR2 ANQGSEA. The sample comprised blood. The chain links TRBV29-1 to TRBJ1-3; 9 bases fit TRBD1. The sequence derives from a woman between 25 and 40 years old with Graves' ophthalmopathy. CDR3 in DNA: TGCAGCGCTGGACAGGGGTCTGGAAACACCATATATTTT. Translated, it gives CSAGQGSGNTIYF.